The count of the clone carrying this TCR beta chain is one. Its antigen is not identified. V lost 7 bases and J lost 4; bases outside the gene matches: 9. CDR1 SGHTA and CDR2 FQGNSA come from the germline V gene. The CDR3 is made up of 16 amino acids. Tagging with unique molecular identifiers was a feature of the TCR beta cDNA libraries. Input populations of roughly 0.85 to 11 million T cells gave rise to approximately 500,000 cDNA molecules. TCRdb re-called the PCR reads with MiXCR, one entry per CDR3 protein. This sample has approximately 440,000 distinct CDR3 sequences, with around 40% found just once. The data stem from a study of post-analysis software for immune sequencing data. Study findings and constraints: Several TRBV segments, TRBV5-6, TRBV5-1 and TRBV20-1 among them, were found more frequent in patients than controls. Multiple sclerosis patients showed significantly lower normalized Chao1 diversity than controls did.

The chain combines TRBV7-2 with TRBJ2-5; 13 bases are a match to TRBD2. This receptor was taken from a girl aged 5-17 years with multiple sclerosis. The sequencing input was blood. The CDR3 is CASTNTGLAGAETQYF. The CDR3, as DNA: TGTGCCAGCACCAACACCGGACTAGCGGGAGCAGAGACCCAGTACTTC.